This entry lists 26 T cell receptor beta chains sequenced from one sample in a study of blood T cells in healthy people across ages. A second PCR, run for roughly 7 to 12 cycles, used a sample-barcoded 5' primer plus a J-beta primer mix. MiXCR, applied by TCRdb to the 5' RACE reads, yields one record per CDR3 protein. The data contain hundreds of thousands of distinct CDR3 sequences, about 43% of them singletons. Sequenced material: blood. The receptors here all came from a man at least 80 years old in good health.

This clonotype showed up just a few times. CDR3: CASSHPGEKLFF. The DNA for the CDR3 is TGTGCCAGCAGCCACCCAGGGGAAAAACTGTTTTTT. The chain combines TRBV2 with TRBJ1-4, with D possibly TRBD1 on 5 matching bases. V was shortened by 6 bases and J by 8 bases, with 10 bases between the two germline ends. The germline V gene encodes CDR1 SNHLY and CDR2 FYNNEI. The CDR3 spans 12 residues.

Concerning this clonotype: A much larger clone differs by one base, so this may be a read error. The chain carries TRBV4-3 and TRBJ2-5, with 9 positions matching TRBD2. The V gene end was trimmed by 1 base and the J gene end by 11 bases; junction bases not matched to a gene: 17. Germline assignment: CDR1 LGHNA and CDR2 YSLEER. The CDR3 has 17 residues. The CDR3 spells CASSQAGGGAVRNEQYF. CDR3 in DNA: TGCGCCAGCAGCCAAGCGGGCGGGGGGGCCGTGAGGAATGAGCAGTACTTC.

For this clonotype: A read error may account for a junction end that differs from germline. CDR3 DNA sequence: TGTGCCAGCAGCTTAGGTCAACCCAGCACAAATACGCAGTATTTT. Protein sequence: CASSLGQPSTNTQYF. The J gene is TRBJ2-3, the V gene TRBV7-9; no reliable D call. This CDR3 has 15 amino acids. The germline CDR1 and CDR2 sequences are SEHNR and FQNEAQ (reference sequence).

There are many counts of this clonotype. J is TRBJ2-3 and V is TRBV25-1; tentatively, D is TRBD2 (6 bases). V was pared by 2 bases and J by 2 bases, with 11 bases between. The CDR3 loop spans 15 amino acids. Germline V gene data show CDR1 as MGHDK and CDR2 as SYGVNS. As DNA, the CDR3 is TGTGCCAGCAGTGAACTCGCGGGACTCACAGATACGCAGTATTTT. It translates to CASSELAGLTDTQYF.

This clonotype was counted between two and nine times. The chain couples TRBV7-2 to TRBJ1-4, with D unresolved. The CDR3 is 15 amino acids. The germline CDR1 and CDR2 sequences are SGHTA and FQGNSA. The germline V and J ends were trimmed by 1 base and 7 bases, with 13 bases remaining between them. The DNA for the CDR3 is TGTGCCAGCAGCTTAGGCCCCGTGGAGGGTGAAAAACTGTTTTTT. Translation: CASSLGPVEGEKLFF.

The V call is TRBV12-3 or TRBV12-4, the J call TRBJ2-2; 11 nucleotides match TRBD1. There are 15 residues in the CDR3. The ends lost 6 bases at V and 6 bases at J; junction bases unmatched: 6. The CDR3 reads CASRTGTGGSGELFF. CDR3 sequence (DNA): TGTGCCAGCAGGACCGGGACAGGGGGTTCCGGGGAGCTGTTTTTT.

This clonotype has a count of ten or more. J is TRBJ1-2 and V is TRBV29-1, with unresolved D. CDR3 size: 11 residues. Germline-derived CDR1 and CDR2 are SQVTM and ANQGSEA. Trimming removed 3 bases from V and 5 bases from J, with 7 bases in between. Here the CDR3 reads CSVEEVYGYTF. The CDR3 region has the DNA TGCAGCGTTGAGGAGGTATATGGCTACACCTTC.

This clonotype was counted between two and nine times. The rearrangement links TRBV3-1 to TRBJ1-1; tentatively, D is TRBD1 (5 bases). The CDR3 loop spans 16 amino acids. V gave up 5 bases and J gave up 5 bases, with 21 bases separating them. CDR1 is LGHDT and CDR2 is YNNKEL in the germline V gene (reference sequence). In DNA form, the CDR3 reads TGTGCCAGCAGCACCTTTGCGAGGAGGGGTGGTACTGAAGCTTTCTTT. Amino acid sequence: CASSTFARRGGTEAFF.

CDR3 sequence: CASSTTGYYGYTF. For the CDR3, the DNA is TGTGCCAGCAGTACAACGGGATACTATGGCTACACCTTC. This chain links TRBV28 with TRBJ1-2; no firm D call. The CDR3 contains 13 residues. The V end was cut by 5 bases, the J end by 3 bases, with 10 bases between. Germline assignment: CDR1 MDHEN and CDR2 SYDVKM.

At least ten counts were recorded for this clonotype. This chain connects TRBV12-3 or TRBV12-4 to TRBJ2-7, with 12 positions matching TRBD2. The junction had 4 bases not matched to a gene; V was cut back by 5 bases and J by 2 bases. This CDR3 has 15 amino acids. The CDR3 spells CASSPRTSGAYEQYF. The CDR3 DNA sequence: TGTGCCAGCAGTCCTCGGACTAGCGGGGCCTACGAGCAGTACTTC.

Only a few counts were recorded for this clonotype. The J gene is TRBJ1-2, the V gene TRBV7-2; possible D gene TRBD1, 5 bases. Germline assignment: CDR1 SGHTA and CDR2 FQGNSA. This CDR3 has 16 residues. The V end was cut by 4 bases, the J end by 4 bases, with 19 bases between. CDR3 in DNA: TGTGCCAGCAGCTCAAGCGGGGACCCGAAAATCTATGGCTACACCTTC. Translation: CASSSSGDPKIYGYTF.

The sample holds a few counts of this clonotype. The V call is TRBV9, the J call TRBJ2-5, with 7 positions matching TRBD2. Germline V lookup: CDR1 SGDLS, CDR2 YYNGEE. V lost 3 bases, J lost 11 bases, and 22 bases stayed unmatched. The CDR3 covers 17 residues. The CDR3 protein is CASSAPSSGGFRDEQYF. As DNA, the CDR3 is TGTGCCAGCAGCGCCCCTTCTAGCGGTGGTTTTCGGGATGAGCAGTACTTC.

This clonotype came up a few times. The chain combines TRBV30 with TRBJ2-7, with unresolved D. V gave up 2 bases and J gave up 0 bases, with 14 bases separating them. This CDR3 is built from 15 residues. The V gene's germline CDR1 is GTSNPN and CDR2 SVGIG (reference sequence). The CDR3 DNA is TGTGCCTGGAGTTCCCCAGGTCTACGCTCCTACGAGCAGTACTTC. It codes for CAWSSPGLRSYEQYF.

The V gene is TRBV6-8, the J gene TRBJ2-4; 8 bases line up with TRBD2. The trim removed 9 bases at V and 1 base at J, leaving 5 bases unmatched. CDR3 length: 14 amino acids. Germline CDR1 reads MNHGY; CDR2 reads SAAAGT. This CDR3 is CARRTSPAKNIQYF. DNA for the CDR3: TGTGCCAGACGGACTAGCCCGGCCAAAAACATTCAGTACTTC.

The chain uses TRBV10-1 and TRBJ2-1, with D hard to call. The CDR3 totals 16 residues. V lost 3 bases and J lost 4, with 16 bases in between. The germline V gene encodes CDR1 WNHNN and CDR2 SYGVQD (reference sequence). CDR3 nucleotides: TGCGCCAGCAGTGAAGGCCCCCTCCGGGTGTACAATGAGCAGTTCTTC. Amino acids: CASSEGPLRVYNEQFF.

In DNA, the CDR3 is TGTGCCAGCAGTTTAGGGGGCTATACGCAGTATTTT. Translating it yields CASSLGGYTQYF. The V call is TRBV12-3 or TRBV12-4, the J call TRBJ2-3; weak D call: TRBD1 (5 bases). The CDR3 runs to 12 residues. Trimming removed 1 base from V and 7 bases from J, with 6 bases in between.

The V call is TRBV6-2 or TRBV6-3, the J call TRBJ2-1, with 10 bases matching TRBD2. This CDR3 comprises 14 residues. The V and J ends lost 2 bases and 10 bases, in that order; junction bases with no gene match: 5. CDR1 MNHEY and CDR2 SVGEGT come from the germline V gene. Here the CDR3 DNA reads TGTGCCAGCAGTTACGCGAGCGGGAGGGCCGAGCAGTTCTTC. This gives the protein CASSYASGRAEQFF.

V and J are TRBV18 and TRBJ1-2; D gene uncertain. V was cut by 4 bases and J by 3 bases, with 12 bases left in between. The CDR3 is 14 residues long. Germline V gene sequence: CDR1 KGHSH, CDR2 LQKENI. This CDR3 reads CASSRNELDYGYTF. In nucleotides, the CDR3 is TGTGCCAGCTCACGGAACGAATTGGACTATGGCTACACCTTC.

The chain is built from TRBV28 and TRBJ2-7, with 7 positions matching TRBD2. Germline V gives CDR1 MDHEN, CDR2 SYDVKM. The length of the CDR3 is 15 residues. With V trimmed by 5 bases and J by 5 bases, 12 bases remained unmatched. DNA of the CDR3: TGTGCCAGCAGTCCCAACGGGGCGGGAGCTGACGAGCAGTACTTC. Protein product: CASSPNGAGADEQYF.

Of note for this clonotype: At one of its ends the junction is not consistent with the germline gene, which may arise from a read error. The genes are TRBV5-6 and TRBJ2-5; D not resolved. Germline V gene sequence: CDR1 SGHDT, CDR2 YYEEEE. CDR3 length: 14 amino acids. As DNA, the CDR3 is TGTGCCGGCAGCCCTCATTCGAGGTGGGAGACCCAGTACTTC. This gives the protein CAGSPHSRWETQYF.

This clonotype was picked up many times. The gene calls are TRBV7-6 and TRBJ2-2; 7 positions agree with TRBD1. Per the germline V gene, CDR1 is SGHVS and CDR2 is FNYEAQ. The CDR3 sequence is 14 residues long. V shed 5 bases, J shed 5 bases, and the junction held 5 bases outside the gene matches. The CDR3 reads CASSSFRGTGELFF. The CDR3 nucleotides read TGTGCCAGCAGCAGTTTCAGGGGGACCGGGGAGCTGTTTTTT.

This rearrangement joins TRBV11-2 to TRBJ2-5; no clear D gene. The CDR3 runs 13 residues. The V end was cut by 5 bases, the J end by 4 bases, with 11 bases between. CDR1 and CDR2 from the germline V gene are SGHAT and FQNNGV. CDR3 coding DNA: TGTGCCAGCAGCCCTAACTATCTAGAGACCCAGTACTTC. This gives the protein CASSPNYLETQYF.

V and J are TRBV30 and TRBJ1-2; D is undetermined. Germline assignment: CDR1 GTSNPN and CDR2 SVGIG (reference sequence). The V and J ends lost 3 bases and 2 bases respectively, with 10 bases between them. This CDR3 is 13 amino acids long. CDR3 amino acids: CAWSDIGNYGYTF. The CDR3 DNA reads as TGTGCCTGGAGCGACATAGGAAACTATGGCTACACCTTC.

The J gene is TRBJ2-2, the V gene TRBV5-1, with a weak D call TRBD1 (5 bases). The V and J ends lost 6 bases and 3 bases respectively, with 12 bases between them. CDR1 SGHRS and CDR2 YFSETQ come from the germline V gene. The CDR3 is 14 amino acids. CDR3 sequence reads: CASTATQDTGELFF. DNA for the CDR3: TGCGCCAGCACCGCGACACAGGACACCGGGGAGCTGTTTTTT.

The chain uses TRBV9 and TRBJ2-1, with 9 bases matching TRBD1. Germline CDR1 is SGDLS and CDR2 is YYNGEE. The CDR3 contains 15 residues. Losses at the gene ends were 2 bases for V and 9 bases for J; bases not matched to a gene: 9. DNA of the CDR3: TGTGCCAGCAGCGTGTCCGGGACAGGGATTCGTGAGCAGTTCTTC. This translates into CASSVSGTGIREQFF.

This sequence joins TRBV20-1 and TRBJ2-5, with 7 bases fitting TRBD2. This CDR3 has 13 residues. With 6 bases clipped from V and 4 bases from J, the junction kept 8 bases outside the gene matches. Germline V CDR1 and CDR2: DFQATT, SNEGSKA (reference sequence). The CDR3 DNA is TGCAGTGCACCAACCGTAGCGGGAGAGACCCAGTACTTC. Residues: CSAPTVAGETQYF.